This TCR beta chain was retrieved from a study of T cell responses to AZD1222 COVID-19 vaccine. Findings and limits, study-wide: Variant regions that are unmutated are reportedly the target of nearly half of spike-specific TCRs. Repertoire sampling occurred only after the peak T cell response. The CD4 TCRs associated with vaccination extended across spike and predominated at 160-218 and 743-854.

The germline V gene has CDR1 SEHNR and CDR2 FQNEAQ (reference sequence). This CDR3 contains 13 residues. Trimming stripped 5 bases from V and 1 base from J, with 8 bases between. As concerns this clone: Its antigen is not identified.

The protocol was immunoSEQ multiplex PCR, while the TCRdb copy is restricted to in-frame clones and leaves out a portion. This table has 200,000 to 250,000 clones, about 95% appearing once. J is TRBJ2-5 and V is TRBV7-9; D is uncertain. Material: peripheral blood, obtained 28 days after the second dose of the MenACWY control vaccine. The receptor was derived from an adult who received the MenACWY meningococcal vaccine as a control. In DNA, the CDR3 is TGTGCCAGCAGCACTCTTGGCCAAGAGACCCAGTACTTC. Its translation: CASSTLGQETQYF. Using reference TRBV7-9 and TRBJ2-5 for the parts outside the CDR3, the full variable domain is DTGVSQNPRHKITKRGQNVTFRCDPISEHNRLYWYRQTLGQGPEFLTYFQNEAQLEKSRLLSDRFSAERPKGSFSTLEIQRTEQGDSAMYLCASSTLGQETQYFGPGTRLLVL.